Listed below are T cell receptor beta chains from one sample, sequenced in a study of regulatory T cells in long-lasting Graves disease. TCRdb processed the multiplex PCR reads anew with MiXCR; each CDR3 protein has one entry. The table lists over 350,000 distinct CDR3 sequences, about 20% of them singletons. The sample was peripheral blood mononuclear cells (PBMCs), taken when the disease was refractory, from a patient treated with antithyroid drugs. The receptors were sampled from a female donor with Graves disease. CDR3s include the opening cysteine and the closing phenylalanine or tryptophan. A D gene is named only where the DNA matches it firmly. The size entry is marked missing in some rows and otherwise reads once, few, many or a size class.

>TRBJ1-2|TRBD1|TRBV6-5|many
TGTGCCAGCAGTTACTCGACAGGGGAGCACTATGGCTACACCTTC
CASSYSTGEHYGYTF
>TRBJ1-2|NA|TRBV5-4|few
TGTGCCAGCAGCTTGAGGGGAGACAGGACTTCCTATGGCTACACCTTC
CASSLRGDRTSYGYTF
>TRBJ2-7|NA|TRBV29-1|few
TGCAGCGTTCGGGGTTCCTACGAGCAGTACTTC
CSVRGSYEQYF
>TRBJ1-1|NA|TRBV7-9|many
TGTGCCAGCAGCTTATCCCCAGGAATGAACACTGAAGCTTTCTTT
CASSLSPGMNTEAFF
>TRBJ1-5|NA|TRBV7-2|many
TGTGCCAGCAGCTTAGGAGGGGTCAATCAGCCCCAGCATTTT
CASSLGGVNQPQHF
>TRBJ2-2|NA|TRBV7-6|many
TGTGCCAGCAGCCCCCTCGGCGGCGTCACCGGGGAGCTGTTTTTT
CASSPLGGVTGELFF
>TRBJ2-7|TRBD1|TRBV7-2|NA
TGTGCCAGCAGCTTAGGAGGGACAGGGAACTACGAGCAGTACTTC
CASSLGGTGNYEQYF
>TRBJ2-7|TRBD1|TRBV10-3|few
TGTGCCATCAGCCAGGGGGCCAATGGGGACGACGAGCAGTACTTC
CAISQGANGDDEQYF
>TRBJ2-5|TRBD1|TRBV12-3/TRBV12-4|NA
TGTGCCAGCAGTTGGAGACAGGGGCAACAAGAGACCCAGTACTTC
CASSWRQGQQETQYF
>TRBJ1-2|TRBD1|TRBV6-5|many
TGTGCCAGCAGTTACGCCCGGGACAGCTTCTTCTTC
CASSYARDSFFF
>TRBJ1-1|NA|TRBV20-1|few
TGCAGTGCTAGAGATTGGGGCGGAGCTGAAGCTTTCTTT
CSARDWGGAEAFF
>TRBJ2-5|NA|TRBV30|many
TGTGCCGGACGGGCTGGAGAGACCCAGTACTTC
CAGRAGETQYF
>TRBJ2-2|TRBD1|TRBV11-2|NA
TGTGCCAGCAGCTTCCCAGGGGGCGCTCTTGGGGAGCTGTTTTTT
CASSFPGGALGELFF
>TRBJ1-5|TRBD1|TRBV28|many
TGTGCCAGCAAGACACACGGGACAGGGGACTATAGCAATCAGCCCCAGCATTTT
CASKTHGTGDYSNQPQHF
>TRBJ1-5|NA|TRBV19|NA
TGTGCCAGTAGTATAGATCTAACAGGCCCCGGTAATCAGCCCCAGCATTTT
CASSIDLTGPGNQPQHF
>TRBJ2-7|TRBD2|TRBV6-6|few
TGTGCCAGCAGTTACTCGGGGGGGAAGAGCTACGAGCAGTACTTC
CASSYSGGKSYEQYF
>TRBJ1-2|NA|TRBV30|few
TGTGCCTGCCCGTGGGGACTGCAGCTTGGCTACACCTTC
CACPWGLQLGYTF
>TRBJ1-1|TRBD1|TRBV12-3/TRBV12-4|many
TGTGCCAGCAGTTTAACAGGGGGCGAAGCTTTCTTT
CASSLTGGEAFF
>TRBJ2-5|TRBD1|TRBV19|NA
TGTGCCAGTAGTATTCAGCAGGGGGCAGTTGAGACCCAGTACTTC
CASSIQQGAVETQYF
>TRBJ2-1|TRBD2|TRBV19|once
TGTGCCAGTAGTAAAAGGGGGACTAGCGTGAACAATGAGCAGTTCTTC
CASSKRGTSVNNEQFF
>TRBJ1-1|NA|TRBV12-5|many
TGTGCTAGTAGTTTGGCCTCCCCCGGGAGTGAAGCTTTCTTT
CASSLASPGSEAFF
>TRBJ1-2|NA|TRBV2|many
TGTGCCAGCAGTGTTAAGAGTAACTATGGCTACACCTTC
CASSVKSNYGYTF
>TRBJ2-3|NA|TRBV11-3|NA
TGTGCCAGCAGCTTGGGGCTATCAACGGCAACAGATACGCAGTATTTT
CASSLGLSTATDTQYF
>TRBJ2-3|NA|TRBV29-1|NA
TGCAGCGTGTCCCCCACAGATACGCAGTATTTT
CSVSPTDTQYF
>TRBJ2-2|TRBD2|TRBV7-8|NA
TGTGCCAGCACCGTGACTAGCGGGTTAGGGGAGCTGTTTTTT
CASTVTSGLGELFF
>TRBJ2-2|TRBD2|TRBV12-5|many
TGTGCTAGTGGCCAGACAGGCGGGAGGACCACCGGGGAGCTGTTTTTT
CASGQTGGRTTGELFF
>TRBJ1-5|NA|TRBV20-1|few
TGCAGTGCTAGGGATGGATCGGGGCAGCCCCAGCATTTT
CSARDGSGQPQHF
>TRBJ1-2|NA|TRBV6-1|many
TGTGCCAGCACCACCCAACCCTTCGGCGCGGAATATGGCTACACCTTC
CASTTQPFGAEYGYTF
>TRBJ2-5|TRBD1|TRBV6-2/TRBV6-3|many
TGTGCCAGCAGTGAAGGTGGACAGGGGGGAGAGACCCAGTACTTC
CASSEGGQGGETQYF
>TRBJ2-7|TRBD2|TRBV20-1|many
TGCAGTGCTAGAGATCGAGGGACTAGCGGGGCCTACGAGCAGTACTTC
CSARDRGTSGAYEQYF
>TRBJ2-7|NA|TRBV13|few
TGTGCCAGCAGCTCGGGCCCAGGGGTTTCCTACGAGCAGTACTTC
CASSSGPGVSYEQYF
>TRBJ2-2|NA|TRBV20-1|many
TGCAGGGCCCGGGGGGCAGGCGGGGAGCTGTTTTTT
CRARGAGGELFF
>TRBJ2-5|TRBD2|TRBV6-1|NA
TGTGCCAGCAGGAGTAGCGGGAGTCAAGAGACCCAGTACTTC
CASRSSGSQETQYF
>TRBJ2-1|NA|TRBV20-1|many
TGCAGTGCTAGAGACAGGGTCTCCTACAATGAGCAGTTCTTC
CSARDRVSYNEQFF
>TRBJ2-5|NA|TRBV19|many
TGTGCCAGTAAGGCCAGTGTCCTCCAAGAGACCCAGTACTTC
CASKASVLQETQYF
>TRBJ1-2|NA|TRBV2|many
TGTGCCAGCCAAGGGGCAGGAGACCAATATGGCTACACCTTC
CASQGAGDQYGYTF
>TRBJ2-2|TRBD2|TRBV24-1|many
TGTGCCACCAGCGACGGAGGGACTAGCGGGAGGGCCACCGGGGAGCTGTTTTTT
CATSDGGTSGRATGELFF
>TRBJ1-1|TRBD1|TRBV2|many
TGTGCCTCCGCTTCGGGACAGGAGAACACTGAAGCTTTCTTT
CASASGQENTEAFF